These 3 T cell receptor beta chains were sequenced from one sample in a study of cytomegalovirus exposure and HLA in healthy donors. The study ran its PCR with 60 Vbeta and 13 Jbeta primers. The protocol was immunoSEQ multiplex PCR, while the TCRdb copy is restricted to in-frame clones and leaves out a portion. This table holds over 35,000 clones, around two thirds found once. Sequenced input: PBMCs. The receptors shown here come from a human donor in good health.

In DNA form, the CDR3 reads TGTGCCAGCAGCCGGACAGGGGTTTATCAGCCCCAGCATTTT. Amino acid sequence: CASSRTGVYQPQHF. The genes are TRBV6-6 and TRBJ1-5; 9 positions match TRBD1. The J segment lost 5 bases and the V segment lost 6 bases, leaving 5 bases of the junction unmatched. This CDR3 is 14 amino acids long. Looked up from germline, CDR1 is MNHNY and CDR2 is SVGAGI (reference sequence).

Only one count was recorded for this clone. This rearrangement joins TRBV19 to TRBJ1-1; 9 positions match TRBD1. The germline CDR1 and CDR2 sequences are LNHDA and SQIVND (reference sequence). The CDR3 extends over 19 amino acids. The J segment lost 0 bases and the V segment lost 3 bases, leaving 14 bases of the junction unmatched. DNA for the CDR3: TGTGCCAGTAGTATCCGGGGGCCCGGGACAGGGCACATGAACACTGAAGCTTTCTTT. It translates to CASSIRGPGTGHMNTEAFF.

The chain has TRBV5-4 and TRBJ2-5; TRBD1 matches at 8 bases. V lost 2 bases, J lost 5 bases, and 5 bases stayed unmatched. CDR1 and CDR2 from the germline V gene are SGHNT and YYREEE (reference sequence). The CDR3 extends over 14 amino acids. CDR3 sequence reads: CASSFAGGRETQYF. The CDR3 DNA reads TGTGCCAGCAGCTTCGCAGGGGGCAGGGAGACCCAGTACTTC.